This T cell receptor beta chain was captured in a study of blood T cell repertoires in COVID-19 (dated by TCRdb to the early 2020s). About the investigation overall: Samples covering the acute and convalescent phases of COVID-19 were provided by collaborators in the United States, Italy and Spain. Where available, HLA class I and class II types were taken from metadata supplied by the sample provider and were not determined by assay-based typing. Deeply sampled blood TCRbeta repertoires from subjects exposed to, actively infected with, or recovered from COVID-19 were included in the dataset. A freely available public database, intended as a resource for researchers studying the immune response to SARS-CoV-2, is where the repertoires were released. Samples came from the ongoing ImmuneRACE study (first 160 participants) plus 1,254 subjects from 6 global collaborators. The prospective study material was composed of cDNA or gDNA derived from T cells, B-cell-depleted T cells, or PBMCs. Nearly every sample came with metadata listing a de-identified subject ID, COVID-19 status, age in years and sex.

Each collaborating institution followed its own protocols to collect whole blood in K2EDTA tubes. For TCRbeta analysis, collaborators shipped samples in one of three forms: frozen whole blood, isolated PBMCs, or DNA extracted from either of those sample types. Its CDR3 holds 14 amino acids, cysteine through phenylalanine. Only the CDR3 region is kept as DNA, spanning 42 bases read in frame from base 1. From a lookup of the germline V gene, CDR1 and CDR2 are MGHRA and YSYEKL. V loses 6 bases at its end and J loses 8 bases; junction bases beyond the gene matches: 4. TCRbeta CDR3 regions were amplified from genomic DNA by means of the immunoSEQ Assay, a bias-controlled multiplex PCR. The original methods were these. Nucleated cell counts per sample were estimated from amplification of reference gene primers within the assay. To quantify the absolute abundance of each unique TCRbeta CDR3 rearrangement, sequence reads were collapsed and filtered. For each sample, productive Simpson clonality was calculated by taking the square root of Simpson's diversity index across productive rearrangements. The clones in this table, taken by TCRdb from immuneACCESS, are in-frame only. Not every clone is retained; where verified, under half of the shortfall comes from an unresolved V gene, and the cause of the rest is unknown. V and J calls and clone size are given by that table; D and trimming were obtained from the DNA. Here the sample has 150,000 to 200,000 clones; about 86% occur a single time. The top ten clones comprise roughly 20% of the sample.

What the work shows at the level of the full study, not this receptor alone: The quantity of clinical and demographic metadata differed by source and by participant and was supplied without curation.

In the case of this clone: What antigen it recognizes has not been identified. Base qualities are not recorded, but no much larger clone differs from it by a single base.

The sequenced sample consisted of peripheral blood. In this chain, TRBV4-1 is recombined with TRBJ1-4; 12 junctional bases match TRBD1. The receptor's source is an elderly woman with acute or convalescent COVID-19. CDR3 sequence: CASRPGTGGEKLFF. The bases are TGCGCCAGCAGACCCGGGACAGGGGGCGAAAAACTGTTTTTT.